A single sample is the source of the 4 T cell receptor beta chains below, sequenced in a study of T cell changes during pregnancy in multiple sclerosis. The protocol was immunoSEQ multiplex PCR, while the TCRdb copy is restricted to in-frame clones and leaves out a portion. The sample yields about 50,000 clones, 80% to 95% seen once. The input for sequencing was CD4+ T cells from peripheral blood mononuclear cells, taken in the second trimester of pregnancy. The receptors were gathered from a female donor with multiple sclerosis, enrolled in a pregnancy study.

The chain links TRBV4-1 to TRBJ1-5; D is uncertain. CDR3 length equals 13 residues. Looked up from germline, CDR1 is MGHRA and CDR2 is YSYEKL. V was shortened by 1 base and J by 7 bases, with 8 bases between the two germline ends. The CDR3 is CASSQVVVQPQHF. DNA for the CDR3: TGCGCCAGCAGCCAAGTTGTTGTACAGCCCCAGCATTTT.

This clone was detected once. Written as DNA, the CDR3 is TGTGCCACCAGCAGAGACCCGGGGGTCTCCTACGAGCAGTACTTC. It translates to CATSRDPGVSYEQYF. This chain uses TRBV15 with TRBJ2-7, with D possibly matching TRBD2 (6 bases). V lost 0 bases to trimming and J lost 0 bases, with 9 bases between them. CDR3 length: 15 amino acids. Germline-derived CDR1 and CDR2 are LNHNV and YYDKDF (reference sequence).

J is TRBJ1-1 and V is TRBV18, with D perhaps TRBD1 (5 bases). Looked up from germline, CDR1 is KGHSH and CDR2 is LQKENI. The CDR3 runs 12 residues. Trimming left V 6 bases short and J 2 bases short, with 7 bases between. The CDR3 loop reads CASSRVNTEAFF. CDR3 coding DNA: TGTGCCAGCTCCAGGGTAAACACTGAAGCTTTCTTT.

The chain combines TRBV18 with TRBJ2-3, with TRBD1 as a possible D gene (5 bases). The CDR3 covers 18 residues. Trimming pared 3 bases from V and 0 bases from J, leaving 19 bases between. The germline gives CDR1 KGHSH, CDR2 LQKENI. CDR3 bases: TGTGCCAGCTCACCCAGGGCAAACTTGGGCCTTAGCACAGATACGCAGTATTTT. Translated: CASSPRANLGLSTDTQYF.